Reported below is one T cell receptor beta chain. In the study's own analysis: How many nucleated cells were present was estimated from reference gene primer amplification. The repertoire was sequenced with immunoSEQ multiplex PCR; TCRdb's copy has only in-frame clones and lacks some. V and J calls and clone size are copied from that table; D and trimming were computed from the DNA. The data show over 200,000 clones, 75% to 90% seen once. This entry is derived from a study of blood T cell repertoires in COVID-19. Study background: In each case, the material was cDNA or gDNA derived from T cells, B-cell-depleted T cells, or PBMCs.

V gave up 0 bases and J gave up 4 bases; unmatched junction bases: 10. CDR3 length: 16 residues. The germline V gene encodes CDR1 SGDLS and CDR2 YYNGEE. The clonotype comes from a human donor in a cohort sampled during active COVID-19. The sample comprised peripheral blood. This chain joins TRBV9 and TRBJ2-7, with 7 bases that match TRBD2. The CDR3 sequence: CASSVDGGSSVYEQYF. CDR3 in DNA: TGTGCCAGCAGCGTAGACGGCGGGAGTTCCGTTTACGAGCAGTACTTC.